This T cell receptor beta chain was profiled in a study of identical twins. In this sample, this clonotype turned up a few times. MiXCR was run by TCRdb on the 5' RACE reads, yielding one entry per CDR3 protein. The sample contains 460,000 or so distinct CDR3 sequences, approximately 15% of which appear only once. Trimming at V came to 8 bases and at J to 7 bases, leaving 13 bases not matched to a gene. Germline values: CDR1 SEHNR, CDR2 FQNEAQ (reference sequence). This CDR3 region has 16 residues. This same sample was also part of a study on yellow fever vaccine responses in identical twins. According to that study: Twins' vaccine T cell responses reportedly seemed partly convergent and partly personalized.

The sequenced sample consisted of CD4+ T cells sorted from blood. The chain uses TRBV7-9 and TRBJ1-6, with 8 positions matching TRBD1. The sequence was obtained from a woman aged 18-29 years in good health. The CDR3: CASRGLPDRGNSPLHF. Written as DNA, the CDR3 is TGTGCCAGCCGAGGACTACCAGACAGGGGAAATTCACCCCTCCACTTT.